This TCR beta chain was recorded in a study of post-analysis software for immune sequencing data. Study as a whole: Courses of disease covered relapsing-remitting, secondary progressive and progressive-relapsing multiple sclerosis. Overall study results and limits: There was significantly lower normalized Chao1 diversity in multiple sclerosis patients than in controls. Patients carried a handful of TRBV segments more frequently than controls did, and TRBV5-6, TRBV5-1 and TRBV20-1 were among them. Under the F measure, samples that were prepared in one batch clustered strongly together.

Germline assignment: CDR1 SGHRS and CDR2 YFSETQ. The CDR3 runs to 15 residues. Trimming at V came to 5 bases and at J to 4 bases, leaving 9 bases not matched to a gene. With respect to this clonotype: Its antigen remains unidentified.

TCR beta libraries were prepared from cDNA with unique molecular identifiers. With about 0.95 to 11 million T cells as the source, roughly 0.5 million cDNA molecules resulted. One entry per CDR3 protein results from TCRdb running MiXCR on the PCR reads. The repertoire has hundreds of thousands of distinct CDR3 sequences, roughly 58% of them found once; the top ten carry about 4.5%. The sample taken for sequencing was blood. The rearrangement uses TRBV5-1 and TRBJ2-1; 7 nucleotides align to TRBD2. This TCR derives from a girl between 5 and 17 years old with multiple sclerosis. CDR3 protein: CASRMSGKDYNEQFF. Here the CDR3 DNA reads TGCGCCAGCAGAATGAGCGGGAAAGATTACAATGAGCAGTTCTTC.